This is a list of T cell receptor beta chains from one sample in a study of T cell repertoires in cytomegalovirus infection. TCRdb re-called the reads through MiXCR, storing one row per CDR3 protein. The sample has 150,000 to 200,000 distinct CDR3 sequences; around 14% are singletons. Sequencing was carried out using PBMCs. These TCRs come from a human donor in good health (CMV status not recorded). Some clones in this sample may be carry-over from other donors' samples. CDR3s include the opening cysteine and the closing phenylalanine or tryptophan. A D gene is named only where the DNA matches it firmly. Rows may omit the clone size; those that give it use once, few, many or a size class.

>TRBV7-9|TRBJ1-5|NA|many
CASSLGGFGQPQHF
TGTGCCAGCAGCTTAGGGGGGTTCGGCCAGCCCCAGCATTTT
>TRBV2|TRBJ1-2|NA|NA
CASRTTRVNYGYTF
TGTGCCAGCAGGACCACGAGGGTTAACTATGGCTACACCTTC
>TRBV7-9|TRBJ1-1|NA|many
CASSLDGGMNTEAFF
TGTGCCAGCAGCTTAGACGGGGGTATGAACACTGAAGCTTTCTTT
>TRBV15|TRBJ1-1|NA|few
CATSRDQGTEAFF
TGTGCCACCAGCAGAGATCAGGGGACTGAAGCTTTCTTT
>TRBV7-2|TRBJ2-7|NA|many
CASSLVRTLEEQYF
TGTGCCAGCAGCTTAGTCCGGACGTTGGAAGAGCAGTACTTC
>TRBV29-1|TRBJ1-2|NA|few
CSVGRQGISGYTF
TGCAGCGTTGGTAGGCAGGGGATCAGCGGCTACACCTTC
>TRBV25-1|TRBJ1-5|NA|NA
CASSENYSNQPQHF
TGTGCCAGCAGTGAAAATTATAGCAATCAGCCCCAGCATTTT
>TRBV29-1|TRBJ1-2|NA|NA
CSVVDTRDNYGYTF
TGCAGCGTTGTAGACACGCGGGATAACTATGGCTACACCTTC
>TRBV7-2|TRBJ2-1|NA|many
CASSSGWSQINEQFF
TGTGCCAGCAGTTCAGGGTGGTCCCAAATCAATGAGCAGTTCTTC
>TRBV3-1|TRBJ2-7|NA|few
CASSQVGEQYF
TGTGCCAGCAGCCAAGTGGGCGAGCAGTACTTC
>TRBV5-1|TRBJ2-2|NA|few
CASGEQHANTGELFF
TGCGCCAGCGGGGAACAACACGCGAACACCGGGGAGCTGTTTTTT
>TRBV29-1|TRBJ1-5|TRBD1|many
CSVGDSYSNQPQHF
TGCAGCGTGGGGGACAGCTATAGCAATCAGCCCCAGCATTTT
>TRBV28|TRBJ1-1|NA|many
CASTMNTEAFF
TGTGCCAGCACAATGAACACTGAAGCTTTCTTT
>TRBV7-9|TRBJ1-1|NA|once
CASSLSGRTEAFF
TGTGCCAGCAGCTTATCGGGGCGGACTGAAGCTTTCTTT
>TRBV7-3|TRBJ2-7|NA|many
CASSLTPGTSHEQYF
TGTGCCAGCAGCTTAACGCCTGGGACTTCTCACGAGCAGTACTTC
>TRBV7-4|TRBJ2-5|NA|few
CASSLEGREQETQYF
TGTGCCAGCAGCTTAGAGGGCAGGGAACAAGAGACCCAGTACTTC
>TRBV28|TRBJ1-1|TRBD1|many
CASSFQGGGTEAFF
TGTGCCAGCAGTTTCCAGGGGGGGGGCACTGAAGCTTTCTTT
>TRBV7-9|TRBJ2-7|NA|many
CASSPPVGGYEQYF
TGTGCCAGCAGCCCGCCGGTCGGAGGCTACGAGCAGTACTTC
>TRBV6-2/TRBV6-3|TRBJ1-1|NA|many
CASLRGTEAFF
TGTGCCAGCCTGCGGGGCACTGAAGCTTTCTTT
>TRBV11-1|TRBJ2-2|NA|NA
CASSLGGTGGELFF
TGTGCCAGCAGCTTAGGGGGGACCGGCGGGGAGCTGTTTTTT
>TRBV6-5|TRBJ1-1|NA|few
CASSYTGRADTEAFF
TGTGCCAGCAGTTACACGGGCAGGGCGGACACTGAAGCTTTCTTT
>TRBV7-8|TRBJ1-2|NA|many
CASSLGMQTGYGYTF
TGTGCCAGCAGCTTAGGGATGCAGACGGGCTATGGCTACACCTTC
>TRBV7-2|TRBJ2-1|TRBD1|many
CASSRTGQGEDEQFF
TGTGCCAGCAGCCGAACCGGACAGGGGGAGGATGAGCAGTTCTTC
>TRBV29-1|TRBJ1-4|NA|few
CSVEGPNEKLFF
TGCAGCGTTGAAGGTCCTAATGAAAAACTGTTTTTT
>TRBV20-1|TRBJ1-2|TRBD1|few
CSAEPGQGSNYGYTF
TGCAGTGCTGAACCGGGACAGGGATCTAACTATGGCTACACCTTC
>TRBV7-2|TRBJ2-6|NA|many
CASTQRSGANVLTF
TGTGCCAGCACCCAACGGTCCGGGGCCAACGTCCTGACTTTC
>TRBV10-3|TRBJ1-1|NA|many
CASSPRGSGNTEAFF
TGTGCCTCTAGCCCCCGGGGATCGGGGAACACTGAAGCTTTCTTT
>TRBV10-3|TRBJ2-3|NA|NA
CATYYGRADTQYF
TGTGCCACCTACTACGGGAGAGCAGATACGCAGTATTTT
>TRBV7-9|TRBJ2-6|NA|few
CASSHSGANVLTF
TGTGCCAGCAGCCATTCTGGGGCCAACGTCCTGACTTTC
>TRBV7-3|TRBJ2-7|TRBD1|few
CASSPRPDRGRQMGEQYF
TGTGCCAGCAGCCCGCGCCCGGACAGGGGTCGTCAGATGGGCGAGCAGTACTTC
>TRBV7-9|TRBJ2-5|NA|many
CASSPGSQETQYF
TGTGCCAGCAGCCCAGGCTCCCAAGAGACCCAGTACTTC
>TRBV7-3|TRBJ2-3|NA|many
CASSFRATTDTQYF
TGTGCCAGCAGCTTTCGAGCTACCACAGATACGCAGTATTTT
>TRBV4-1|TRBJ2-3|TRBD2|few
CASSQVSSGGNTQYF
TGCGCCAGCAGCCAAGTGTCTAGCGGGGGGAATACGCAGTATTTT
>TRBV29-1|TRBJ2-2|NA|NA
CSVGERADTGELFF
TGCAGCGTTGGGGAGAGAGCGGACACCGGGGAGCTGTTTTTT
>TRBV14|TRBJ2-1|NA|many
CASSQDPLRGVHNEQFF
TGTGCCAGCAGCCAAGATCCCCTCCGTGGGGTCCACAATGAGCAGTTCTTC
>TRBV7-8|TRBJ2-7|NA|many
CASSSRQVDSYEQYF
TGTGCCAGCAGCTCCCGACAGGTCGACTCCTACGAGCAGTACTTC
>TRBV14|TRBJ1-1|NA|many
CASSQSIRPNTEAFF
TGTGCCAGCAGCCAATCCATCAGACCGAACACTGAAGCTTTCTTT
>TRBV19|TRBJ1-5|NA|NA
CASSPPSWQPQHF
TGTGCCAGTAGTCCTCCGTCGTGGCAGCCCCAGCATTTT
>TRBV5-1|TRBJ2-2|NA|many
CASSLAGTQYNTGELFF
TGCGCCAGCAGCTTGGCCGGTACCCAGTATAACACCGGGGAGCTGTTTTTT
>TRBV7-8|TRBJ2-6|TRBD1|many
CASSLVDRGGSAGANVLTF
TGTGCCAGCAGCTTAGTTGACAGGGGAGGTTCCGCTGGGGCCAACGTCCTGACTTTC
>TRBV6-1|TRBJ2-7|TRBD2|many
CASIPRHSGASGNTYEQYF
TGTGCCAGCATTCCCCGCCACTCTGGTGCTAGCGGGAATACCTACGAGCAGTACTTC